Following are 3 T cell receptor beta chains from one sample sequenced in a study of cytomegalovirus exposure and HLA in healthy donors. Primers included in the PCR were 60 Vbeta and 13 Jbeta primers. Clones were sequenced by immunoSEQ multiplex PCR, and TCRdb holds only the in-frame ones, with some missing. The sample has roughly 20,000 clones, around 77% seen once. Specimen: PBMCs. The origin of the receptors is a man aged 55 to 70 in good health and CMV-seronegative.

V usage is TRBV7-3 and J usage is TRBJ2-2; the match to TRBD1 covers 9 bases. The CDR3 spans 16 residues. V dropped 5 bases and J dropped 3; count of bases not matched to a gene: 7. The germline gives CDR1 SGHTA, CDR2 FQGTGA. CDR3 sequence reads: CASSAQGARYTGELFF. The CDR3 DNA is TGTGCCAGCAGCGCACAGGGGGCGCGGTACACCGGGGAGCTGTTTTTT.

The chain links TRBV6-1 to TRBJ2-7; 9 bases fit TRBD1. Trimming at V came to 4 bases and at J to 4 bases, leaving 8 bases not matched to a gene. CDR3 size: 15 residues. Germline assignment: CDR1 MNHNS and CDR2 SASEGT. The CDR3 DNA reads TGTGCCAGCAGTGCACGGACAGGGGAGGGTTACGAGCAGTACTTC. It encodes CASSARTGEGYEQYF.

CDR3 sequence: CASSRLAGGPGEETQYF. In DNA form, the CDR3 reads TGTGCCAGCTCGCGACTAGCGGGAGGGCCGGGGGAAGAGACCCAGTACTTC. This sequence joins TRBV18 and TRBJ2-5, with 14 nucleotides matching TRBD2. The CDR3 is 17 amino acids. From germline, CDR1 is KGHSH and CDR2 LQKENI. V was clipped by 6 bases and J by 3 bases; unmatched bases: 9.